This T cell receptor beta chain stems from a study of blood T cell repertoires in COVID-19 (TCRdb year 2020). In the study overall: Samples covering the acute and convalescent phases of COVID-19 were provided by collaborators in the United States, Italy and Spain. The material from the prospective study consisted of cDNA or gDNA derived from T cells, B-cell-depleted T cells, or PBMCs. The sample metadata nearly always contained a de-identified subject ID, COVID-19 status, age in years and sex. Where available, HLA class I and class II types were taken from metadata supplied by the sample provider and were not determined by assay-based typing. Subjects who had been exposed to COVID-19, were actively infected with it, or had recovered from it provided the deeply sampled blood TCRbeta repertoires that made up the dataset. A freely available public database, intended as a resource for researchers studying the immune response to SARS-CoV-2, is where the repertoires were released. Samples came from the ongoing ImmuneRACE study (first 160 participants) plus 1,254 subjects from 6 global collaborators. Study-wide conclusions, independent of this receptor: How much clinical and demographic metadata was included differed by source and by participant, and the metadata was provided uncurated.

A word on this clone: What antigen it recognizes has not been identified. An end of the junction does not agree with germline; a read error may underlie this.

One collaborating source in Seattle enrolled patients during active infection and followed them longitudinally through the course of disease. Collaborating institutions collected whole blood in K2EDTA tubes following their own protocols. For TCRbeta analysis, collaborators shipped samples in one of three forms: frozen whole blood, isolated PBMCs, or DNA extracted from either of those sample types. The immunoSEQ Assay, a bias-controlled multiplex PCR, was used to amplify TCRbeta CDR3 regions from genomic DNA. The authors processed their data as follows. The number of nucleated cells in each sample was estimated by amplification of reference gene primers within the assay. To quantify the absolute abundance of each unique TCRbeta CDR3 rearrangement, sequence reads were collapsed and filtered. For each sample, productive Simpson clonality was calculated as the square root of Simpson's diversity index over productive rearrangements. Not all clones reach the TCRdb copy of this immuneACCESS table, which keeps in-frame sequences only. Checked studies attribute under half of the gap to unresolved V genes and leave the rest unexplained. That table gives V, J and clone size, and the DNA gave D and trimming. This sample has roughly 150,000 clones in its table, and just over 90% of those were observed once. The top ten constitute around 2% of the sample.

The material sequenced was peripheral blood. The receptor comes from a woman aged 60-75 years with COVID-19, enrolled during active disease.

The CDR3 region reads CASSPPGQGTNKLFF. The bases are TGTGCCAGCTCCCCACCGGGACAGGGGACGAATAAACTGTTTTTT. The chain is encoded by TRBV18 joined to TRBJ1-4, and TRBD1 matches 10 of the central bases. The CDR3, from cysteine to phenylalanine, totals 15 residues. Only CDR3 DNA is held: 45 bases, read in frame from base 1. From a lookup of the germline V gene, CDR1 and CDR2 are KGHSH and LQKENI.